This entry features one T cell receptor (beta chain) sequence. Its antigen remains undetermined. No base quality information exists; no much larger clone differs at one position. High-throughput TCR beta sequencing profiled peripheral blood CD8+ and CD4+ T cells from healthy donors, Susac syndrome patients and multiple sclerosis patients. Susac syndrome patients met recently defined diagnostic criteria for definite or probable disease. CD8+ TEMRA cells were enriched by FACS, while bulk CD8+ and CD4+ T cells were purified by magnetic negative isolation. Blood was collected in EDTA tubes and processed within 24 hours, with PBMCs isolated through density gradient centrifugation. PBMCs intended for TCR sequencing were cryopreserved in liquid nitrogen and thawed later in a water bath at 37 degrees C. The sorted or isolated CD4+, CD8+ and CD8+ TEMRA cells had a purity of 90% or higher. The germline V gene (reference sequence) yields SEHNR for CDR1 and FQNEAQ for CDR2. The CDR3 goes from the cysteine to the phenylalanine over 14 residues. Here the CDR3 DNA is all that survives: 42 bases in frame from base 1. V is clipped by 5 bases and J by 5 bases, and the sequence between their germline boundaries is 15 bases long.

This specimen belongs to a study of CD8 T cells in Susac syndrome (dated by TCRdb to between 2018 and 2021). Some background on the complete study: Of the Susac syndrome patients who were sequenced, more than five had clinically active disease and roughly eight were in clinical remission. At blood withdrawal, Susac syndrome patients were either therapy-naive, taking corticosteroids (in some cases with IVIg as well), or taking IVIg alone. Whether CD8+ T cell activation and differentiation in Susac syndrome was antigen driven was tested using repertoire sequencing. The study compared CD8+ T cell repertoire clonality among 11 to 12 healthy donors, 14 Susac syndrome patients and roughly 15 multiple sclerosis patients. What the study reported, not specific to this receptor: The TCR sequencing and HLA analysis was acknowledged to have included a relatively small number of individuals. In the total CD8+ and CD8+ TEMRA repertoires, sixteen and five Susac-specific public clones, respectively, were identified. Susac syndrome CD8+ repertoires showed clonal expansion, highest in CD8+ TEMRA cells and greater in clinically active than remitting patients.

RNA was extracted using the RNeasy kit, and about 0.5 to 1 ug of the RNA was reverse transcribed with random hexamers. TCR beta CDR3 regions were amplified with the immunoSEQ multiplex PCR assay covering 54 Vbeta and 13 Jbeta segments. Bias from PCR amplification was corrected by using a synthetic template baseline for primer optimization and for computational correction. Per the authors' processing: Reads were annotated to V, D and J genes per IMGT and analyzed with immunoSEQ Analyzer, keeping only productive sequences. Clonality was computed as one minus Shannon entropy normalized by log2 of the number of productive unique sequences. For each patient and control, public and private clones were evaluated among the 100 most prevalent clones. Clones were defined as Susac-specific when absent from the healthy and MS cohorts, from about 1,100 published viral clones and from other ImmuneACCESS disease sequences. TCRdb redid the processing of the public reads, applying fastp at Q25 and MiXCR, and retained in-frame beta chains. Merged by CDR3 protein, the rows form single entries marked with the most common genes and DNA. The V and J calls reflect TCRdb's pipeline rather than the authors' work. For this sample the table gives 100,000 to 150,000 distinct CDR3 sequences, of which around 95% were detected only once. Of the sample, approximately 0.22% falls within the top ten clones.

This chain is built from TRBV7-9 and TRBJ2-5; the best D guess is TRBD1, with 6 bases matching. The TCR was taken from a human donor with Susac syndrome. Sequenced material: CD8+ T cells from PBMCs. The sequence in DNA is TGTGCCAGCAGCCGCAGGGGCCCCCGGGAGACCCAGTACTTC. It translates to CASSRRGPRETQYF.